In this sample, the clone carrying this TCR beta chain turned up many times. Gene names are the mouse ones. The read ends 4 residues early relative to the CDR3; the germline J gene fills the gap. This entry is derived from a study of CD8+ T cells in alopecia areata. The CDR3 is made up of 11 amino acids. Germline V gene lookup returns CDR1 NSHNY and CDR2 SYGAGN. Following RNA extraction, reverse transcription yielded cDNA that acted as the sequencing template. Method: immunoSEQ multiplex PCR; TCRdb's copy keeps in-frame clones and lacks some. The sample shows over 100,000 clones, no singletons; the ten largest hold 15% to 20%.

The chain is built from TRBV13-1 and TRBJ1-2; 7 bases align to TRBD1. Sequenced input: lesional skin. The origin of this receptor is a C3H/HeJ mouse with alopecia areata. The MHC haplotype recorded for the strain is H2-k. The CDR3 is CASSAGGDYTF. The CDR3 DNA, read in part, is TGTGCCAGCAGTGCAGGGGGC.